This record looks at one T cell receptor beta chain sequence and its context. What it binds is not known. This sample was taken from a study of identical twins. The study's findings and limits: Low generation probability was overrepresented in out-of-frame alpha sequences shared by twins. Out-of-frame beta sequences exhibited a weaker degree of excess twin sharing.

TCRdb analysed the 5' RACE reads with MiXCR anew, one entry per CDR3 protein. The sample lists fewer than 900,000 distinct CDR3 sequences, 15% to 20% occurring once. Unmatched junction bases numbered 6, after V lost 1 base and J lost 4 bases. CDR1 is SGHNT, CDR2 YYREEE, per germline (reference sequence). The CDR3 has 15 amino acids. These data also formed part of another study, on T cells expressing NK-cell markers. As that study records: What restricted sorting to alpha-beta TCR T cells in several experiments was an anti-gamma-delta TCR antibody. Of CD8+ T cells, roughly 1.0-7.0% belonged to dominant NKG2C+ clonotypes in five or six donors.

This chain uses TRBV5-4 with TRBJ2-3, with 7 bases lining up with TRBD1. The TCR sequence derives from a young woman in good health. The sample was PBMCs. CDR3: CASSLSPGGPDTQYF. CDR3 sequence (DNA): TGTGCCAGCAGCTTGAGTCCAGGGGGTCCAGATACGCAGTATTTT.